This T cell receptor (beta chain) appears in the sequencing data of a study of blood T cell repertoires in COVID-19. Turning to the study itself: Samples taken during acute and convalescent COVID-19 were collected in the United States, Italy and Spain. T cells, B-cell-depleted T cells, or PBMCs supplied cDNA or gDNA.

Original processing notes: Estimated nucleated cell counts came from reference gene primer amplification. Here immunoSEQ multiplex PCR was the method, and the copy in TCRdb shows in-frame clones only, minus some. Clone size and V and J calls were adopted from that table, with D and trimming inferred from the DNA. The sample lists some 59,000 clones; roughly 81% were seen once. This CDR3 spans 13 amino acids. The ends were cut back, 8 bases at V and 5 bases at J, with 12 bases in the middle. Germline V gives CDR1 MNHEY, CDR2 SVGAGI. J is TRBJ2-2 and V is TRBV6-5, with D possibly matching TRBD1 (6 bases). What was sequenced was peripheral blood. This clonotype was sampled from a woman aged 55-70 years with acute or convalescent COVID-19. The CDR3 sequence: CASGPGQTGELFF. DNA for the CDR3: TGTGCCAGCGGGCCTGGACAGACCGGGGAGCTGTTTTTT.